These 26 T cell receptor beta chains share one sample of origin, sequenced in a study of T cell responses to AZD1222 COVID-19 vaccine. TCRdb's copy holds only in-frame clones and misses some; the assay was immunoSEQ multiplex PCR. The sample contains about 160,000 clones, almost 90% of which appear only once. The material was peripheral blood, obtained on day 0 of AZD1222 vaccination. The origin of the receptors is an adult in good health.

This chain links TRBV4-3 with TRBJ1-1, with D possibly being TRBD1 (6 bases). V was clipped by 2 bases and J by 0 bases, with 7 bases between them. Germline V gene lookup returns CDR1 LGHNA and CDR2 YSLEER. CDR3 size: 14 residues. This CDR3 reads CASSQTGLNTEAFF. The CDR3 DNA sequence: TGCGCCAGCAGCCAAACAGGGTTGAACACTGAAGCTTTCTTT.

This clone was seen more than once but under ten times. This chain connects TRBV7-8 to TRBJ1-5; possible D gene TRBD1, 5 bases. V was cut by 3 bases and J by 1 base, with 10 bases left in between. Germline CDR1 is SGHVS and CDR2 is FQNEAQ. The CDR3 length is 15 residues. The CDR3 spells CASSLGRKSNQPQHF. Here the CDR3 DNA reads TGTGCCAGCAGCTTGGGACGGAAAAGCAATCAGCCCCAGCATTTT.

J is TRBJ1-1 and V is TRBV12-3 or TRBV12-4, with D maybe TRBD1 (6 bases). V was cut by 5 bases and J by 7 bases, with 14 bases left in between. This CDR3 region has 13 residues. Here the CDR3 DNA reads TGTGCCAGCAGTCCCCAACAACAGGGTGAAGCTTTCTTT. This translates into CASSPQQQGEAFF.

This sequence joins TRBV19 and TRBJ1-5; D is unclear. Germline V gene lookup returns CDR1 LNHDA and CDR2 SQIVND (reference sequence). This CDR3 has 13 residues. Trimming removed 3 bases from V and 9 bases from J, with 12 bases in between. DNA for the CDR3: TGTGCCAGTAGTATCGCTCTCGAAAGGCCCCAGCATTTT. Translation: CASSIALERPQHF. Full variable domain (missing parts from reference TRBV19 and TRBJ1-5): DGGITQSPKYLFRKEGQNVTLSCEQNLNHDAMYWYRQDPGQGLRLIYYSQIVNDFQKGDIAEGYSVSREKKESFPLTVTSAQKNPTAFYLCASSIALERPQHFGDGTRLSIL.

V usage is TRBV25-1 and J usage is TRBJ2-7, with no clear D. The germline CDR1 and CDR2 sequences are MGHDK and SYGVNS. This CDR3 has 15 amino acids. V dropped 4 bases and J dropped 1 base, with 14 bases sitting between them. The CDR3 reads CASSGPNSASYEQYF. CDR3 nucleotide sequence: TGTGCCAGCAGTGGTCCTAATTCAGCTTCCTACGAGCAGTACTTC.

A remark on this clone: This same CDR3 is encoded by further DNA sequences in the sample. The chain is built from TRBV7-6 and TRBJ2-3; weak D call: TRBD1 (5 bases). V dropped 0 bases and J dropped 3 bases, with 10 bases sitting between them. In germline, CDR1 is SGHVS, CDR2 FNYEAQ. The CDR3 consists of 15 residues. The CDR3 DNA is TGTGCCAGCAGCTTAGCTAGGGGTGGGACAGATACGCAGTATTTT. Protein sequence: CASSLARGGTDTQYF.

J is TRBJ1-4 and V is TRBV7-9, with 7 bases fitting TRBD1. This CDR3 spans 14 amino acids. V lost 5 bases to trimming and J lost 8 bases; unmatched junction nucleotides: 8. Germline V CDR1 and CDR2: SEHNR, FQNEAQ (reference sequence). The CDR3 region is CASSPTGVLEKLFF. CDR3 nucleotide sequence: TGTGCCAGCAGCCCCACAGGGGTATTGGAAAAACTGTTTTTT.

The chain couples TRBV18 to TRBJ2-5; D unresolved. The CDR3 sequence is 12 residues long. V lost 0 bases to trimming and J lost 4 bases, with 3 bases between them. In germline, CDR1 is KGHSH, CDR2 LQKENI. The DNA of the CDR3 is TGTGCCAGCTCACCACCCGGAGAGACCCAGTACTTC. Translating it yields CASSPPGETQYF.

The chain has TRBV5-6 and TRBJ2-7, with 7 positions matching TRBD1. Unmatched junction bases numbered 13, after V lost 3 bases and J lost 4 bases. The CDR3 has 16 residues. The germline gives CDR1 SGHDT, CDR2 YYEEEE. The CDR3 nucleotides are TGTGCCAGCAGCTCGTATGTCCACAGGGGCAGATACGAGCAGTACTTC. This gives the protein CASSSYVHRGRYEQYF.

This rearrangement joins TRBV7-9 to TRBJ1-2; 10 positions agree with TRBD1. Germline V lookup: CDR1 SEHNR, CDR2 FQNEAQ (reference sequence). The length of the CDR3 is 16 residues. With V trimmed by 2 bases and J by 4 bases, 7 bases remained unmatched. As DNA, the CDR3 is TGTGCCAGCAGCTTAACCCCGGGACAGGGGACCTATGGCTACACCTTC. The encoded protein is CASSLTPGQGTYGYTF.

In DNA form, the CDR3 reads TGCGCCAGCACGGACAGAGAAGCTAACTATGGCTACACCTTC. This codes for CASTDREANYGYTF. The chain has TRBV5-1 and TRBJ1-2; D perhaps matches TRBD1 (6 bases). V lost 6 bases and J 0 bases, leaving 12 bases between the germline ends. Germline-derived CDR1 and CDR2 are SGHRS and YFSETQ. The CDR3 totals 14 residues.

A note on this clone: The sample holds other DNA sequences that translate to the same CDR3. The chain joins TRBV19 to TRBJ1-5; the match to TRBD1 covers 9 bases. This CDR3 region has 15 residues. Per the germline V gene, CDR1 is LNHDA and CDR2 is SQIVND (reference sequence). The trim removed 5 bases at V and 2 bases at J, leaving 4 bases unmatched. CDR3 coding DNA: TGTGCCAGTAGTCCCAGGACAGGGGGCAATCAGCCCCAGCATTTT. It translates to CASSPRTGGNQPQHF. The variable domain in full, with the rest retrieved from reference TRBV19 and TRBJ1-5, is DGGITQSPKYLFRKEGQNVTLSCEQNLNHDAMYWYRQDPGQGLRLIYYSQIVNDFQKGDIAEGYSVSREKKESFPLTVTSAQKNPTAFYLCASSPRTGGNQPQHFGDGTRLSIL.

The CDR3: CASGLTRDSVYGYTF. For the CDR3, the DNA is TGTGCTAGTGGTTTGACACGGGACAGCGTCTATGGCTACACCTTC. The chain couples TRBV12-5 to TRBJ1-2; 7 positions agree with TRBD1. The CDR3 is made up of 15 amino acids. The V gene end was trimmed by 2 bases and the J gene end by 4 bases; junction bases not matched to a gene: 7. Per germline, CDR1 LGHNT and CDR2 FRNRAP.

The gene calls are TRBV6-5 and TRBJ2-3, with D perhaps given as TRBD1 or TRBD2 (5 bases each). CDR1 and CDR2 (germline): MNHEY, SVGAGI. V dropped 2 bases and J dropped 8 bases, with 8 bases sitting between them. This CDR3 contains 12 residues. The CDR3 is CASSYGGGTQYF. DNA of the CDR3: TGTGCCAGCAGTTACGGTGGGGGTACGCAGTATTTT.

The chain carries TRBV19 and TRBJ1-1; 11 bases line up with TRBD1. CDR3 length: 15 amino acids. CDR1 LNHDA and CDR2 SQIVND come from the germline V gene (reference sequence). Trimming at V came to 6 bases and at J to 5 bases, leaving 8 bases not matched to a gene. The CDR3 protein is CASSGGQGVITEAFF. The CDR3 DNA reads TGTGCCAGTAGCGGGGGACAGGGGGTTATTACTGAAGCTTTCTTT.

V and J are TRBV18 and TRBJ2-7; TRBD1 is a possible D gene (5 bases). Trimming stripped 3 bases from V and 5 bases from J, with 17 bases between. The CDR3 is 15 residues long. The germline gives CDR1 KGHSH, CDR2 LQKENI. CDR3 residues: CASSPATERTHEQYF. CDR3 DNA sequence: TGTGCCAGCTCACCCGCGACAGAGCGAACCCACGAGCAGTACTTC.

This clone was seen a single time. The chain is built from TRBV30 and TRBJ1-2; the D is unclear. The CDR3 runs 11 residues. The germline V and J ends were trimmed by 1 base and 5 bases, with 5 bases remaining between them. Germline lookup yields CDR1 GTSNPN and CDR2 SVGIG (reference sequence). The CDR3 DNA is TGTGCCTGGAGTGAAGTATATGGCTACACCTTC. This gives the protein CAWSEVYGYTF.

The rearrangement uses TRBV12-3 or TRBV12-4 and TRBJ2-7; TRBD1 or TRBD2 may be the D gene (5 bases each). Trimming took off 5 bases at V and 2 bases at J, with 10 bases between the two ends. CDR3 size: 13 residues. As DNA, the CDR3 is TGTGCCAGCAGTCGGGGCCTAACCTACGAGCAGTACTTC. It specifies CASSRGLTYEQYF.

This chain connects TRBV7-6 to TRBJ2-3; D call uncertain. This CDR3 spans 13 amino acids. Germline CDR1 is SGHVS and CDR2 is FNYEAQ. The ends were cut back, 6 bases at V and 6 bases at J, with 13 bases in the middle. For the CDR3, the DNA is TGTGCCAGCAGTGTAATACACCGGGATACGCAGTATTTT. Protein: CASSVIHRDTQYF.

This chain uses TRBV5-5 with TRBJ1-1; no clear D gene. The ends were cut back, 0 bases at V and 1 base at J, with 7 bases in the middle. The length of the CDR3 is 14 residues. Per the germline V gene, CDR1 is SGHKS and CDR2 is YYEKEE (reference sequence). The CDR3: CASSLGQANTEAFF. CDR3 nucleotides: TGTGCCAGCAGCTTGGGACAAGCGAACACTGAAGCTTTCTTT.

The J gene is TRBJ2-1, the V gene TRBV6-2 or TRBV6-3, with TRBD2 identical over 14 bases. Germline trimming cut 4 bases from V and 9 bases from J; bases unmatched to any gene: 11. Germline-derived CDR1 and CDR2 are MNHEY and SVGEGT. The CDR3 sequence is 17 residues long. CDR3 sequence reads: CASSSRLAGGVKGEQFF. CDR3 nucleotide sequence: TGTGCCAGCAGTTCCCGACTAGCGGGAGGGGTTAAAGGTGAGCAGTTCTTC.

The chain couples TRBV24-1 to TRBJ2-1; TRBD2 matches 7 bases. This CDR3 region has 14 residues. After removal of 9 bases from V and 1 base from J, the junction contained 5 bases not matched to a gene. The germline V gene encodes CDR1 KGHDR and CDR2 SFDVKD. For the CDR3, the DNA is TGTGCCACCGGGAGCGGGAAGTCCTACAATGAGCAGTTCTTC. Translation: CATGSGKSYNEQFF.

The chain links TRBV30 to TRBJ2-4; D perhaps matches TRBD1 (6 bases). The V end lost 0 bases, the J end lost 4 bases, and 13 bases lay between the germline ends. CDR1 and CDR2 from the germline V gene are GTSNPN and SVGIG (reference sequence). The CDR3 loop spans 15 amino acids. CDR3 sequence: CAWSVLGQPKNIQYF. The CDR3 DNA reads TGTGCCTGGAGTGTACTTGGACAGCCGAAAAACATTCAGTACTTC.

The chain couples TRBV30 to TRBJ2-1; 7 nucleotides line up with TRBD2. Germline CDR1 reads GTSNPN; CDR2 reads SVGIG (reference sequence). The trim removed 2 bases at V and 0 bases at J, leaving 4 bases unmatched. The CDR3 extends over 15 amino acids. The CDR3 DNA reads TGTGCCTGGAGTCCTAGCGGCAGCTCCTACAATGAGCAGTTCTTC. Translation: CAWSPSGSSYNEQFF.

The rearrangement uses TRBV7-3 and TRBJ2-2; unclear D gene. This CDR3 region has 13 residues. V was trimmed by 5 bases and J by 6 bases, leaving 10 bases between them. The germline V gene encodes CDR1 SGHTA and CDR2 FQGTGA. The CDR3 DNA is TGTGCCAGCAGCCACCCCTCGGCCGGGGAGCTGTTTTTT. The encoded protein is CASSHPSAGELFF.

The chain employs TRBV6-2 or TRBV6-3 and TRBJ2-6; the D is unclear. Deletions cut 6 bases from V and 0 bases from J, with 9 bases between. The CDR3 covers 15 residues. Looked up from germline, CDR1 is MNHEY and CDR2 is SVGEGT. The CDR3 sequence is CASSWLGSGANVLTF. CDR3 sequence (DNA): TGTGCCAGCAGCTGGCTGGGCTCTGGGGCCAACGTCCTGACTTTC.